Below, 27 T cell receptor beta chains from the same sample are listed, as sequenced in a study of Tregs in tolerant kidney transplant recipients. Assay used: immunoSEQ multiplex PCR; TCRdb lists only in-frame clones, some missing. The table includes under 95,000 clones, about 91% detected once. The sample in question was Tregs from blood, obtained before the transplant. The source of these receptors is a human donor who received a combined kidney and bone marrow transplant.

This clone was detected once. V gene TRBV7-2 combines with J gene TRBJ2-5; 9 positions match TRBD2. The J call may be wrong; the DNA end is better matched by TRBJ2-7. This CDR3 is 16 amino acids long. CDR1 SGHTA and CDR2 FQGNSA come from the germline V gene. Written as DNA, the CDR3 is TGTGCCAGCAGCTTAGGGAGTAGCGGGAGATTCTACGAGCAGTACTTC. Translation gives CASSLGSSGRFYEQYF.

This clone was seen only a few times. This chain links TRBV11-2 with TRBJ1-1, with a possible D match to TRBD1 (6 bases). This CDR3 is 15 amino acids long. Between the trimmed V and J ends, which lost 4 bases and 5 bases, there was a span of 17 bases. Germline V gene sequence: CDR1 SGHAT, CDR2 FQNNGV. DNA for the CDR3: TGTGCCAGCAGCTCGTACCGGGGGCCGGGGACTGAAGCTTTCTTT. It is translated as CASSSYRGPGTEAFF.

This chain links TRBV6-1 with TRBJ1-2; D is uncertain. Between the trimmed V and J ends, which lost 1 base and 5 bases, there was a span of 23 bases. Germline V gives CDR1 MNHNS, CDR2 SASEGT. This CDR3 is built from 18 residues. As DNA, the CDR3 is TGTGCCAGCAGTGAAGATTTCGCAGTCTTACTAAAAACTTATGGCTACACCTTC. Encoded protein: CASSEDFAVLLKTYGYTF.

This chain joins TRBV5-1 and TRBJ2-1; TRBD2 matches 8 bases. V trimming: 0 bases; J trimming: 8 bases; junction bases outside the gene matches: 13. CDR3 length: 17 amino acids. Germline V gene lookup returns CDR1 SGHRS and CDR2 YFSETQ. The CDR3 region has the DNA TGCGCCAGCAGCTTGGCGTCGACTAGCGCCCCCGGGGATGAGCAGTTCTTC. This codes for CASSLASTSAPGDEQFF.

The rearrangement joins TRBV30 to TRBJ2-3, with D tentatively TRBD2 (7 bases). This CDR3 has 14 residues. Deletions cut 0 bases from V and 6 bases from J, with 13 bases between. Germline V gene sequence: CDR1 GTSNPN, CDR2 SVGIG (reference sequence). The CDR3 region is CAWSVPGRGDTQYF. The CDR3, as DNA: TGTGCCTGGAGTGTACCGGGGAGGGGGGATACGCAGTATTTT. Drawing the rest from reference TRBV30 and TRBJ2-3, the complete variable domain is SQTIHQWPATLVQPVGSPLSLECTVEGTSNPNLYWYRQAAGRGLQLLFYSVGIGQISSEVPQNLSASRPQDRQFILSSKKLLLSDSGFYLCAWSVPGRGDTQYFGPGTRLTVL.

J is TRBJ1-1 and V is TRBV10-3; D perhaps matches TRBD1 (6 bases). The CDR3 runs to 14 residues. Germline V CDR1 and CDR2: ENHRY, SYGVKD. V was trimmed by 7 bases and J by 0 bases, leaving 12 bases between them. As DNA, the CDR3 is TGTGCCATCAAAACAGGGACCATGAACACTGAAGCTTTCTTT. Translation: CAIKTGTMNTEAFF.

V gene TRBV7-8 combines with J gene TRBJ2-1; 7 bases align to TRBD1. The CDR3 has 13 amino acids. Unmatched junction bases numbered 5, after V lost 6 bases and J lost 6 bases. Germline assignment: CDR1 SGHVS and CDR2 FQNEAQ. The CDR3 DNA reads TGTGCCAGCAGACCAGGACAGGTCAATGAGCAGTTCTTC. Residues: CASRPGQVNEQFF.

This chain joins TRBV27 and TRBJ2-1, with unresolved D. Trimming pared 1 base from V and 5 bases from J, leaving 15 bases between. Per germline, CDR1 MNHEY and CDR2 SMNVEV (reference sequence). This CDR3 comprises 16 residues. The CDR3 reads CASSLYSPATNNEQFF. CDR3 in DNA: TGTGCCAGCAGTTTATACTCCCCTGCCACCAACAATGAGCAGTTCTTC.

The chain joins TRBV5-1 to TRBJ2-3; 7 bases fit TRBD1. Germline V gene data show CDR1 as SGHRS and CDR2 as YFSETQ. V was clipped by 3 bases and J by 0 bases; unmatched bases: 1. The CDR3 spans 14 residues. The CDR3 protein is CASSSTGSTDTQYF. For the CDR3, the DNA is TGCGCCAGCAGCTCGACAGGGAGCACAGATACGCAGTATTTT.

This chain connects TRBV5-1 to TRBJ2-7; D is unresolved. This CDR3 is built from 11 residues. V was trimmed by 4 bases and J by 7 bases, leaving 9 bases between them. Germline V CDR1 and CDR2: SGHRS, YFSETQ. CDR3 DNA sequence: TGCGCCAGCAGCAAAAATCAGGAGCAGTACTTC. Protein sequence: CASSKNQEQYF.

The CDR3 coding sequence is TGTGCCAGCAGTTACGAACGACAACAGTACTTC. Protein: CASSYERQQYF. This sequence joins TRBV6-1 and TRBJ2-7, with D unresolved. Germline CDR1 reads MNHNS; CDR2 reads SASEGT. The CDR3 consists of 11 residues. The germline V and J ends were trimmed by 5 bases and 10 bases, with 12 bases remaining between them.

The chain links TRBV27 to TRBJ2-1, with 14 bases aligning to TRBD2. The germline gives CDR1 MNHEY, CDR2 SMNVEV (reference sequence). CDR3 size: 16 residues. Trimming at V came to 5 bases and at J to 4 bases, leaving 4 bases not matched to a gene. The CDR3 is CASSGLAGGFYNEQFF. CDR3 nucleotides: TGTGCCAGCAGTGGACTAGCGGGAGGCTTTTACAATGAGCAGTTCTTC.

The sample holds a few counts of this clone. V gene TRBV28 combines with J gene TRBJ1-5; the D is unclear. Trimming pared 4 bases from V and 3 bases from J, leaving 4 bases between. This CDR3 has 12 amino acids. CDR1 and CDR2 from the germline V gene are MDHEN and SYDVKM. The CDR3 sequence: CASSSPNQPQHF. The CDR3 nucleotides read TGTGCCAGCAGTTCGCCCAATCAGCCCCAGCATTTT.

This chain links TRBV10-3 with TRBJ2-5; 16 bases align to TRBD2. Germline CDR1 and CDR2: ENHRY and SYGVKD. The CDR3 runs 19 residues. Trimming took 0 bases from V and 5 from J; bases not matched to a gene: 9. The CDR3: CAISESGGLAGGPEETQYF. The CDR3 bases are TGTGCCATCAGTGAGTCAGGGGGACTAGCGGGAGGGCCGGAGGAGACCCAGTACTTC.

This sequence joins TRBV5-6 and TRBJ2-7, with 8 positions matching TRBD1. The junction had 15 bases not matched to a gene; V was cut back by 4 bases and J by 9 bases. Germline V gene data show CDR1 as SGHDT and CDR2 as YYEEEE. This CDR3 contains 15 residues. Here the CDR3 DNA reads TGTGCCAGCAGCCTACAGGGGGGTCAGGCTACGGTGCAGTACTTC. It codes for CASSLQGGQATVQYF.

The genes are TRBV11-2 and TRBJ2-3; D gene unclear. Looked up from germline, CDR1 is SGHAT and CDR2 is FQNNGV. The CDR3 has 13 residues. V was clipped by 3 bases and J by 0 bases, with 4 bases between them. This CDR3 reads CASSFASTDTQYF. Written as DNA, the CDR3 is TGTGCCAGCAGCTTCGCTAGCACAGATACGCAGTATTTT.

This chain links TRBV6-6 with TRBJ1-1, with 7 bases identical to TRBD1. Germline V CDR1 and CDR2: MNHNY, SVGAGI (reference sequence). The CDR3 has 11 amino acids. J was trimmed by 11 bases and V by 2 bases; bases with no gene match: 2. CDR3 amino acids: CASSYDREAFF. In nucleotides, the CDR3 is TGTGCCAGCAGTTACGACAGGGAGGCTTTCTTT.

Concerning this clone itself: Sequence at one end of the junction differs from germline and may be a read error. V and J are TRBV27 and TRBJ2-3; D is undetermined. Germline V gene sequence: CDR1 MNHEY, CDR2 SMNVEV (reference sequence). There are 14 residues in the CDR3. This chain's CDR3 is CASSQRRGTDTQYF. The CDR3 region has the DNA TGTGCCAGCAGTCAACGACGAGGCACGGATACGCAGTATTTT.

This CDR3 reads CASSLNPSDLGETQYF. The DNA of the CDR3 is TGTGCCAGCAGCTTAAACCCTTCGGACTTGGGGGAGACCCAGTACTTC. The chain uses TRBV7-3 and TRBJ2-5; D perhaps matches TRBD2 (5 bases). In germline, CDR1 is SGHTA, CDR2 FQGTGA. CDR3 length equals 16 residues. The V end was cut by 1 base, the J end by 5 bases, with 17 bases between.

This clone was detected a few times. The chain employs TRBV10-1 and TRBJ2-5; D possibly uses TRBD1 or TRBD2 (5 bases each). The germline CDR1 and CDR2 sequences are WNHNN and SYGVQD (reference sequence). The CDR3 is 16 amino acids. Trimming stripped 6 bases from V and 5 bases from J, with 22 bases between. DNA of the CDR3: TGCGCCAGCAGCGATACTCGGGGCGGTGGGCAGGAGACCCAGTACTTC. Encoded protein: CASSDTRGGGQETQYF.

The V gene is TRBV6-5, the J gene TRBJ1-5; TRBD1 matches at 9 bases. Germline-derived CDR1 and CDR2 are MNHEY and SVGAGI. The junction had 3 bases not matched to a gene; V was cut back by 4 bases and J by 2 bases. The CDR3 consists of 15 residues. The CDR3 region has the DNA TGTGCCAGCAGTTTCGGGGACAGGGGCAATCAGCCCCAGCATTTT. Encoded protein: CASSFGDRGNQPQHF.

The CDR3 DNA reads as TGCGCCAGCAGTGAGTCGTCCGGGACCCCCTCCTACGAGCAGTACTTC. This sequence encodes CASSESSGTPSYEQYF. The chain is built from TRBV10-1 and TRBJ2-7, with D tentatively TRBD1 or TRBD2 (5 bases each). V was cut by 0 bases and J by 0 bases, with 12 bases left in between. The length of the CDR3 is 16 residues. CDR1 and CDR2 from the germline V gene are WNHNN and SYGVQD (reference sequence).

The CDR3 region is CASSPPLDSGNTIYF. In DNA form, the CDR3 reads TGTGCCAGCAGTCCACCCTTGGACTCTGGAAACACCATATATTTT. The chain uses TRBV6-6 and TRBJ1-3, with D unclear. V shed 5 bases and J shed 0 bases, with 11 bases lying between them. There are 15 residues in the CDR3. The V gene's germline CDR1 is MNHNY and CDR2 SVGAGI (reference sequence).

The chain uses TRBV2 and TRBJ2-1, with 8 bases fitting TRBD2. V lost 4 bases, J lost 8 bases, and 10 bases stayed unmatched. Looked up from germline, CDR1 is SNHLY and CDR2 is FYNNEI. This CDR3 spans 15 amino acids. CDR3 residues: CASSVASGLAYEQFF. The CDR3 bases are TGTGCCAGCAGTGTGGCTAGCGGGTTAGCATATGAGCAGTTCTTC. The full variable domain, rest sourced from reference TRBV2 and TRBJ2-1, is EPEVTQTPSHQVTQMGQEVILRCVPISNHLYFYWYRQILGQKVEFLVSFYNNEISEKSEIFDDQFSVERPDGSNFTLKIRSTKLEDSAMYFCASSVASGLAYEQFFGPGTRLTVL.

This sequence joins TRBV28 and TRBJ1-5; TRBD1 matches at 10 bases. CDR1 is MDHEN, CDR2 SYDVKM, per germline. The V gene end was trimmed by 6 bases and the J gene end by 4 bases; junction bases not matched to a gene: 15. The CDR3 is 18 residues long. The CDR3 nucleotides read TGTGCCAGCAGCATCTTAGAAAGGACAGGGGGTGCGAATCAGCCCCAGCATTTT. This translates into CASSILERTGGANQPQHF.

This chain joins TRBV16 and TRBJ1-1; weak D call: TRBD1 (6 bases). Trimming took off 4 bases at V and 6 bases at J, with 12 bases between the two ends. Germline CDR1 is KGHSY and CDR2 is FQNENV. The CDR3 sequence is 13 residues long. The CDR3 sequence is CASSPNREAEAFF. The CDR3 DNA sequence: TGTGCCAGCAGCCCCAACAGGGAGGCTGAAGCTTTCTTT. Using reference TRBV16 and TRBJ1-1 for the parts outside the CDR3, the full variable domain is GEEVAQTPKHLVRGEGQKAKLYCAPIKGHSYVFWYQQVLKNEFKFLISFQNENVFDETGMPKERFSAKCLPNSPCSLEIQATKLEDSAVYFCASSPNREAEAFFGQGTRLTVV.

This clone was recorded only once. The chain joins TRBV2 to TRBJ2-5, with D unresolved. The J call may be mistaken, given a closer DNA end match to TRBJ2-7. Germline loops: CDR1 SNHLY, CDR2 FYNNEI. The CDR3 runs to 14 residues. CDR3: CASRGLTRGYEQYF. The CDR3 coding sequence is TGTGCCAGCAGGGGCCTTACGCGAGGCTACGAGCAGTACTTC.